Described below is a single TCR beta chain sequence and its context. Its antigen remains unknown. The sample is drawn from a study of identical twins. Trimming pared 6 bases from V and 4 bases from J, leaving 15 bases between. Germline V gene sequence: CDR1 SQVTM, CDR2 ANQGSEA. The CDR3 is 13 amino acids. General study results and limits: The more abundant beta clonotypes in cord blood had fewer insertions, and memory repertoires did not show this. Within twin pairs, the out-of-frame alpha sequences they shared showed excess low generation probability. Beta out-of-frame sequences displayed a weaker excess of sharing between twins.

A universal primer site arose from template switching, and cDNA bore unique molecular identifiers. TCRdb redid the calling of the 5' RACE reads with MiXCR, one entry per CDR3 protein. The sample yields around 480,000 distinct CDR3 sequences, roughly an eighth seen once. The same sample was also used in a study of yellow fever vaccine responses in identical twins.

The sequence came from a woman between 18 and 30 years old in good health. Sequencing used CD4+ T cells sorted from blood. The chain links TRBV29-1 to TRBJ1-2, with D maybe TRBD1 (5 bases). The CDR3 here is CSVRGVGTYGYTF. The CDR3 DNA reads TGCAGCGTGCGGGGGGTGGGGACCTATGGCTACACCTTC.